This T cell receptor beta chain stems from a study of spatial heterogeneity in lung cancer (dated by TCRdb to the late 2010s). With regard to the full study: More beta-chain than alpha-chain transcripts were consistently detected, likely reflecting higher beta-chain transcript abundance. In the raw uncorrected reads, each unique combination of TCR and UMI appeared more than ten times on average. The study quantitatively compared TCR alpha and beta repertoires across multiple tumor regions, matched nontumor lung and blood in non-small cell lung cancer. Nonsynonymous mutation counts, determined by whole-exome sequencing of tumor tissue, were related to features of the TCR repertoire. At surgery, both alpha and beta chains were TCR-sequenced in approximately 210 tumor regions, approximately 64 matched nontumor lung samples and just over 55 PBMC samples.

Here is what the overall study found, with its caveats: Additional single-cell paired TCR alpha and beta sequencing was considered necessary to confirm, at a functional level, the hypothesis that regional TCRs recognize regional mutations. Ubiquitous expanded tumor TCRs were detected in blood more often at tumor resection than at routine follow-up.

Library construction relied on 5' RACE. Sequenced using a NextSeq 500. To allow correction of PCR and sequencing errors, the TCR library protocol tagged every TCR cDNA molecule with a unique molecular identifier. As for how the authors treated the data: Decombinator tools were used for TCR identification, UMI-based error correction and CDR3 extraction. TCRs above a frequency of 2 per 1,000, corresponding to the top 1% of the tumor frequency distribution, were defined as expanded. Rényi diversity was computed with the R vegan package after subsampling each repertoire 100 times to 5,000 TCRs. CDR3 similarity networks were built from amino acid triplet string-kernel similarity, connecting CDR3s with pairwise similarity above 0.82. TCRdb handled the public reads itself, with Q25 trimming in fastp and clone calling in MiXCR, and kept productive beta chains. Duplicate CDR3 protein sequences are folded into a single record with the most common DNA and genes. The V and J calls follow TCRdb's processing rather than the paper's. The sample data list about 14,000 distinct CDR3 sequences, and roughly 9.1% of these were observed just once. The ten top clones hold around 29% of the sample.

CDR1 and CDR2 are drawn from the germline V gene: SQVTM, ANQGSEA. The CDR3 covers 14 residues, taking in both the cysteine and the phenylalanine. The CDR3 DNA has 42 bases and is translated from base 1. Germline trimming: 5 bases from V, 5 bases from J; junction bases outside gene matches: 7. This clonotype was picked up many times. The clone's antigen remains unknown. Qualities for individual bases were not recorded, and no much larger clone is one base off. The time point label corresponds to: sample taken at primary tumor resection. For TCR sequencing, whole RNA was extracted from tumor and nontumor lung tissue, or from cryopreserved PBMC samples, and no cell sorting was done. Donors were under 95 patients with early-stage, untreated non-small cell lung cancer from the lung TRACERx cohort. Only patients with enough RNA available from two or more tumor regions were chosen for TCR sequencing.

The chain couples TRBV29-1 to TRBJ2-2; TRBD1 fits 8 bases in the junction. The source is a male donor with early-stage non-small cell lung cancer. The source material was PBMCs, sampled at surgery. The sequenced DNA is TGCAGCGTTTACGGACAGGGCTATACCGGGGAGCTGTTTTTT. It codes for CSVYGQGYTGELFF.